This is a list of T cell receptor beta chains from one sample in a study of cytomegalovirus exposure and HLA in healthy donors. Profiling relied on immunoSEQ multiplex PCR, and the TCRdb table lists in-frame clones only, not all of them. The repertoire holds some 120,000 clones, with around 84% as singletons. Sequencing input: PBMCs. Receptors originate from a woman younger than 35 in good health and CMV-seropositive. The CDR3 runs from the conserved cysteine through the conserved F or W. The D gene is left open where the match is weak. Rows give clone size only sometimes, using once, few, many, or a class for an expanded clone.

abundance: NA; len: 18; v_gene: TRBV4-1; j_gene: TRBJ2-7; d_gene: TRBD2; CDR3nt: TGCGCCAGCAGCCAAGTCCCGACGAGCGGGGAACTACACTACGAGCAGTACTTC; CDR3aa: CASSQVPTSGELHYEQYF
abundance: NA; len: 16; v_gene: TRBV9; j_gene: TRBJ2-3; d_gene: NA; CDR3nt: TGTGCCAGCAGCGGCAGTAGGGCCAGGGGGGCAGATACGCAGTATTTT; CDR3aa: CASSGSRARGADTQYF
abundance: NA; len: 15; v_gene: TRBV9; j_gene: TRBJ1-2; d_gene: TRBD1; CDR3nt: TGTGCCAGCAGCGGTTCGGACAGGGGGATACATGGCTACACCTTC; CDR3aa: CASSGSDRGIHGYTF
abundance: NA; len: 14; v_gene: TRBV11-2; j_gene: TRBJ2-5; d_gene: TRBD2; CDR3nt: TGTGCCAGCAGCGCACTAGCGGGGCAAGAGACCCAGTACTTC; CDR3aa: CASSALAGQETQYF
abundance: once; len: 13; v_gene: TRBV30; j_gene: TRBJ2-1; d_gene: NA; CDR3nt: TGTGCCTGGGGAACGGGAATATTCGGTGAGCAGTTCTTC; CDR3aa: CAWGTGIFGEQFF
abundance: NA; len: 15; v_gene: TRBV4-1; j_gene: TRBJ2-2; d_gene: NA; CDR3nt: TGCGCCAGCAGCAGGGCAGGGGCGAACACCGGGGAGCTGTTTTTT; CDR3aa: CASSRAGANTGELFF
abundance: NA; len: 14; v_gene: TRBV19; j_gene: TRBJ2-7; d_gene: NA; CDR3nt: TGTGCCAGTAGTGCCACGGGACAAAGCTACGAGCAGTACTTC; CDR3aa: CASSATGQSYEQYF
abundance: NA; len: 15; v_gene: TRBV5-1; j_gene: TRBJ2-1; d_gene: TRBD2; CDR3nt: TGCGCCAGCAGCTTGGGACTAGCGGTGTACAATGAGCAGTTCTTC; CDR3aa: CASSLGLAVYNEQFF
abundance: once; len: 14; v_gene: TRBV5-1; j_gene: TRBJ2-3; d_gene: NA; CDR3nt: TGCGCCAGCAGCTACCAGGGGAGCACAGATACGCAGTATTTT; CDR3aa: CASSYQGSTDTQYF
abundance: NA; len: 12; v_gene: TRBV28; j_gene: TRBJ1-1; d_gene: NA; CDR3nt: TGTGCCAGCAGCCCCCCCCGGACTGAAGCTTTCTTT; CDR3aa: CASSPPRTEAFF
abundance: NA; len: 12; v_gene: TRBV15; j_gene: TRBJ1-2; d_gene: TRBD1; CDR3nt: TGTGCCACCAGCGGAGACAGGGTTGGCTACACCTTC; CDR3aa: CATSGDRVGYTF
abundance: NA; len: 15; v_gene: TRBV6-5; j_gene: TRBJ1-4; d_gene: NA; CDR3nt: TGTGCCAGCAGTTACAAGGGGTCTACTAATGAAAAACTGTTTTTT; CDR3aa: CASSYKGSTNEKLFF
abundance: once; len: 13; v_gene: TRBV30; j_gene: TRBJ2-5; d_gene: TRBD2; CDR3nt: TGTGCCTGGAGTGTAGCGGGGGGGGAGACCCAGTACTTC; CDR3aa: CAWSVAGGETQYF
abundance: NA; len: 11; v_gene: TRBV25-1; j_gene: TRBJ2-7; d_gene: NA; CDR3nt: TGTGCCAGCAGTTCGGGGTTCGAGCAGTACTTC; CDR3aa: CASSSGFEQYF
abundance: NA; len: 14; v_gene: TRBV18; j_gene: TRBJ2-5; d_gene: TRBD2; CDR3nt: TGTGCCAGCTCACCAGCGGGGGGGCCAGAGACCCAGTACTTC; CDR3aa: CASSPAGGPETQYF
abundance: NA; len: 15; v_gene: TRBV5-4; j_gene: TRBJ2-7; d_gene: TRBD1; CDR3nt: TGTGCCAGCAGCCCTGGGACAGGGGGTGTTAACGAGCAGTACTTC; CDR3aa: CASSPGTGGVNEQYF
abundance: NA; len: 16; v_gene: TRBV11-3; j_gene: TRBJ2-2; d_gene: NA; CDR3nt: TGTGCCAGCAGCTCAGGAGGGGGCGCGGACACCGGGGAGCTGTTTTTT; CDR3aa: CASSSGGGADTGELFF
abundance: once; len: 14; v_gene: TRBV10-3; j_gene: TRBJ2-1; d_gene: TRBD2; CDR3nt: TGTGCCATCAGGGGGGGGATAACTTACAATGAGCAGTTCTTC; CDR3aa: CAIRGGITYNEQFF
abundance: few; len: 16; v_gene: TRBV25-1; j_gene: TRBJ1-3; d_gene: NA; CDR3nt: TGTGCCAGCAGCTCTCGTAGCATAGAGGGTGGAAACACCATATATTTT; CDR3aa: CASSSRSIEGGNTIYF
abundance: NA; len: 15; v_gene: TRBV6-1; j_gene: TRBJ2-2; d_gene: TRBD2; CDR3nt: TGTGCCAGCAGAATAGCGGGGAGCTACACCGGGGAGCTGTTTTTT; CDR3aa: CASRIAGSYTGELFF
abundance: NA; len: 15; v_gene: TRBV9; j_gene: TRBJ1-5; d_gene: NA; CDR3nt: TGTGCCAGCAGCCCCTCCGGGGGGCGAGGTCAGCCCCAGCATTTT; CDR3aa: CASSPSGGRGQPQHF
abundance: NA; len: 14; v_gene: TRBV6-5; j_gene: TRBJ1-5; d_gene: TRBD1; CDR3nt: TGTGCCAGCAGCTGGGGACAGAACAATCAGCCCCAGCATTTT; CDR3aa: CASSWGQNNQPQHF
abundance: NA; len: 15; v_gene: TRBV18; j_gene: TRBJ1-6; d_gene: NA; CDR3nt: TGTGCCAGCTCACCGCTTGGACAGTATAATTCACCCCTCCACTTT; CDR3aa: CASSPLGQYNSPLHF
abundance: NA; len: 14; v_gene: TRBV25-1; j_gene: TRBJ2-5; d_gene: NA; CDR3nt: TGTGCCAGCAGTGAGGATAGGGGAAAGGAGACCCAGTACTTC; CDR3aa: CASSEDRGKETQYF
abundance: NA; len: 16; v_gene: TRBV6-6; j_gene: TRBJ2-3; d_gene: NA; CDR3nt: TGTGCCAGCAGTCCCGTTCCAGCGGCCATCACAGATACGCAGTATTTT; CDR3aa: CASSPVPAAITDTQYF
abundance: NA; len: 12; v_gene: TRBV5-4; j_gene: TRBJ2-7; d_gene: NA; CDR3nt: TGTGCCAGCAGCACCTTCAGGGACGAGCAGTACTTC; CDR3aa: CASSTFRDEQYF
abundance: NA; len: 15; v_gene: TRBV25-1; j_gene: TRBJ2-7; d_gene: NA; CDR3nt: TGTGTCAGCAGTGATGATGGAGCACTAGCAAGGGAGCAGTACTTC; CDR3aa: CVSSDDGALAREQYF
abundance: NA; len: 15; v_gene: TRBV5-4; j_gene: TRBJ2-7; d_gene: TRBD2; CDR3nt: TGTGCCAGCAGCGGGGGACTAGCGGGGAACTACGAGCAGTACTTC; CDR3aa: CASSGGLAGNYEQYF
abundance: few; len: 18; v_gene: TRBV9; j_gene: TRBJ2-3; d_gene: TRBD2; CDR3nt: TGTGCCAGCAGCGTAGCTACGGGAGTAGCGGGGGACCCCGATACGCAGTATTTT; CDR3aa: CASSVATGVAGDPDTQYF
abundance: NA; len: 14; v_gene: TRBV7-2; j_gene: TRBJ2-7; d_gene: NA; CDR3nt: TGTGCCAGCAGCCCGTCCCGCGGGTTCCACGAGCAGTACTTC; CDR3aa: CASSPSRGFHEQYF
abundance: NA; len: 16; v_gene: TRBV10-3; j_gene: TRBJ2-3; d_gene: TRBD1; CDR3nt: TGTGCCATCAGTGAGAGGGGGGACAGGGAAGGAGATACGCAGTATTTT; CDR3aa: CAISERGDREGDTQYF
abundance: few; len: 17; v_gene: TRBV7-2; j_gene: TRBJ2-1; d_gene: NA; CDR3nt: TGTGCCAGCAACTCAGCCCCGGGGGGCCACTCCTACAATGAGCAGTTCTTC; CDR3aa: CASNSAPGGHSYNEQFF
abundance: once; len: 19; v_gene: TRBV7-3; j_gene: TRBJ2-3; d_gene: TRBD2; CDR3nt: TGTGCCAGCAGCCTAGGCGGTTTAGCGGGGGTACCTAGCACAGATACGCAGTATTTT; CDR3aa: CASSLGGLAGVPSTDTQYF
abundance: NA; len: 14; v_gene: TRBV9; j_gene: TRBJ2-1; d_gene: NA; CDR3nt: TGTGCCAGCAGCGTACCGGGGTCCTACAATGAGCAGTTCTTC; CDR3aa: CASSVPGSYNEQFF
abundance: NA; len: 15; v_gene: TRBV28; j_gene: TRBJ1-2; d_gene: NA; CDR3nt: TGTGCCAGCAGTTTTTCAGAGGAGATTAACTATGGCTACACCTTC; CDR3aa: CASSFSEEINYGYTF
abundance: NA; len: 15; v_gene: TRBV2; j_gene: TRBJ2-1; d_gene: TRBD2; CDR3nt: TGTGCCAGCAGTGACCTAGCGGAGCAATACAATGAGCAGTTCTTC; CDR3aa: CASSDLAEQYNEQFF
abundance: NA; len: 13; v_gene: TRBV7-8; j_gene: TRBJ2-7; d_gene: NA; CDR3nt: TGTGCCAGCAGCTTAGGGGAGGCCTACGAGCAGTACTTC; CDR3aa: CASSLGEAYEQYF
abundance: once; len: 15; v_gene: TRBV18; j_gene: TRBJ2-7; d_gene: TRBD1; CDR3nt: TGTGCCAGCTCACCCCGGGACAGGGCGGAATACGAGCAGTACTTC; CDR3aa: CASSPRDRAEYEQYF
abundance: few; len: 13; v_gene: TRBV29-1; j_gene: TRBJ1-5; d_gene: NA; CDR3nt: TGCAGCGTAGCACAGGGTAGCAATCAGCCCCAGCATTTT; CDR3aa: CSVAQGSNQPQHF
abundance: NA; len: 13; v_gene: TRBV5-6; j_gene: TRBJ2-7; d_gene: TRBD1; CDR3nt: TGTGCCAGCAGCACCGGGACAGGGACCGAGCAGTACTTC; CDR3aa: CASSTGTGTEQYF
abundance: NA; len: 14; v_gene: TRBV7-9; j_gene: TRBJ1-1; d_gene: NA; CDR3nt: TGTGCCAGCAGCCCAGGGAGGTTCCTCACTGAAGCTTTCTTT; CDR3aa: CASSPGRFLTEAFF
abundance: NA; len: 11; v_gene: TRBV28; j_gene: TRBJ2-2; d_gene: NA; CDR3nt: TGTGCCAGCAGTTCATTCGGGGAGCTGTTTTTT; CDR3aa: CASSSFGELFF
abundance: NA; len: 10; v_gene: TRBV30; j_gene: TRBJ1-1; d_gene: NA; CDR3nt: TGTGCCTGGTCCGGCACTGAAGCTTTCTTT; CDR3aa: CAWSGTEAFF
abundance: NA; len: 14; v_gene: TRBV7-2; j_gene: TRBJ1-5; d_gene: NA; CDR3nt: TGTGCCAGCAGCCAACAGGGTCCGATCGAGGCCCAGCATTTT; CDR3aa: CASSQQGPIEAQHF
abundance: NA; len: 16; v_gene: TRBV2; j_gene: TRBJ2-2; d_gene: TRBD1; CDR3nt: TGTGCCACCAGACAGGGGGCGCTAGATCTGGGCGGGGAGCTGTTTTTT; CDR3aa: CATRQGALDLGGELFF
abundance: NA; len: 17; v_gene: TRBV10-3; j_gene: TRBJ1-1; d_gene: NA; CDR3nt: TGTGCCATCAGTGAGTATTCAAAACAGGATTTATCCACTGAAGCTTTCTTT; CDR3aa: CAISEYSKQDLSTEAFF
abundance: few; len: 11; v_gene: TRBV29-1; j_gene: TRBJ1-2; d_gene: NA; CDR3nt: TGCAGCGTTGACAGGGGCTATGGCTACACCTTC; CDR3aa: CSVDRGYGYTF
abundance: NA; len: 14; v_gene: TRBV18; j_gene: TRBJ2-3; d_gene: NA; CDR3nt: TGTGCCAGCTCACCACCGGACTATACCGATACGCAGTATTTT; CDR3aa: CASSPPDYTDTQYF
abundance: NA; len: 14; v_gene: TRBV6-5; j_gene: TRBJ2-6; d_gene: NA; CDR3nt: TGTGCCAGCAGGACGGGGATGGGGGCCAACGTCCTGACTTTC; CDR3aa: CASRTGMGANVLTF
abundance: NA; len: 15; v_gene: TRBV4-1; j_gene: TRBJ2-7; d_gene: TRBD1; CDR3nt: TGCGCCAGCAGCCAAGAGACAGGGAGCTCCTACGAGCAGTACTTC; CDR3aa: CASSQETGSSYEQYF
abundance: NA; len: 13; v_gene: TRBV4-1; j_gene: TRBJ1-1; d_gene: NA; CDR3nt: TGCGCCAGCAGCCAAGATTTGCTGGGGGGAGCTTTCTTT; CDR3aa: CASSQDLLGGAFF
abundance: NA; len: 13; v_gene: TRBV11-3; j_gene: TRBJ2-2; d_gene: NA; CDR3nt: TGTGCCAGCAGCCCGGGGTGGACCGGGGAGCTGTTTTTT; CDR3aa: CASSPGWTGELFF
abundance: NA; len: 14; v_gene: TRBV7-9; j_gene: TRBJ2-1; d_gene: TRBD2; CDR3nt: TGTGCCAGCAAGACTAGCGGGGGGTTTAATGAGCAGTTCTTC; CDR3aa: CASKTSGGFNEQFF
abundance: NA; len: 15; v_gene: TRBV19; j_gene: TRBJ1-6; d_gene: NA; CDR3nt: TGTGCCAGTAGTATAGACGGGGGGAGAGATTCACCCCTCCACTTT; CDR3aa: CASSIDGGRDSPLHF